These T cell receptor beta chains were read from a single sample in a study of T cell changes during pregnancy in multiple sclerosis. Repertoires were generated with immunoSEQ multiplex PCR, while TCRdb's copy carries only in-frame clones and drops some. Of tens of thousands of clones in the sample, roughly 92% are singletons; the top ten hold around 2%. Source: peripheral blood, taken in the second trimester of pregnancy. Every receptor here comes from a female donor with multiple sclerosis, enrolled in a pregnancy study. CDR3s include the opening cysteine and the closing phenylalanine or tryptophan. The D gene is left open where the match is weak. Clone sizes are given selectively: once, few, many, or a class where the clone is expanded.

j_gene	v_gene	abundance	d_gene	CDR3nt	CDR3aa
TRBJ2-7	TRBV7-9	.	TRBD2	TGTGCCAGCAGCTACAGAGCGGGAGGCACTACCTACGAGCAGTACTTC	CASSYRAGGTTYEQYF
TRBJ2-1	TRBV19	.	TRBD2	TGTGCCAGTAGGGGGGGGACGGACGACAATGAGCAGTTCTTC	CASRGGTDDNEQFF
TRBJ2-7	TRBV18	.	.	TGTGCCAGCTCAATGAGGGTGACGGATTACGAGCAGTACTTC	CASSMRVTDYEQYF
TRBJ2-5	TRBV4-2	.	.	TGTGCCAGCAGCCCCAAATGGACTTCCCCAGGGACCCAGTACTTC	CASSPKWTSPGTQYF
TRBJ2-2	TRBV7-9	.	TRBD1	TGTGCCAGCAGCATGGGACAGGGGGCCCAGCCCGGGGAGCTGTTTTTT	CASSMGQGAQPGELFF
TRBJ2-1	TRBV13	.	TRBD2	TGTGCCAGCAGAAGCGGGAGGAACTTCAATGAGCAGTTCTTC	CASRSGRNFNEQFF
TRBJ1-5	TRBV27	.	.	TGTGCCAGCAGTTTATCACAGCTCAATCAGCCCCAGCATTTT	CASSLSQLNQPQHF
TRBJ2-3	TRBV5-4	.	.	TGTGCCAGCAGCCAGAGACGGATGACTAGCACAGATACGCAGTATTTT	CASSQRRMTSTDTQYF
TRBJ1-1	TRBV9	.	TRBD1	TGTGCCAGCAGCGCAGGGGGCAGGGAGGGGGACACTGAAGCTTTCTTT	CASSAGGREGDTEAFF
TRBJ1-3	TRBV28	few	.	TGTGCCAGCAGTCCTCGGATTAGGACTCTTAAGGACACCATATATTTT	CASSPRIRTLKDTIYF
TRBJ2-5	TRBV7-2	.	TRBD2	TGTGCCAGCAGCCTCCCCTGGGGGGGTGGGGTAGAGACCCAGTACTTC	CASSLPWGGGVETQYF
TRBJ2-5	TRBV5-1	.	TRBD2	TGCGCCAGCAGACCGGGACTAGCGGGAGGAGGGGAGACCCAGTACTTC	CASRPGLAGGGETQYF
TRBJ2-5	TRBV25-1	.	TRBD2	TGTGCCAGCAGTGTTACTAGCGGGGGTGAGACCCAGTACTTC	CASSVTSGGETQYF
TRBJ2-1	TRBV19	.	TRBD2	TGTGCCAGTAGTACCGGACTAGCGAGCGATGAGCAGTTCTTC	CASSTGLASDEQFF
TRBJ1-1	TRBV7-9	.	TRBD1	TGTGCCAGCAGCTTACCCAAACAGGGGGCCGGAGCTTTCTTT	CASSLPKQGAGAFF
TRBJ1-4	TRBV10-3	.	.	TGTGCCACGCGGGGAACTAATGAAAAACTGTTTTTT	CATRGTNEKLFF
TRBJ2-7	TRBV27	.	.	TGTGCCAGGACCACAGGGGGCCCTCCGGGACTAGAGATCTCCGAGCAGTACTTC	CARTTGGPPGLEISEQYF
TRBJ2-7	TRBV6-5	.	TRBD1	TGTGCCAGCAGTTTGGCCGGGACAGCCCTCTACGAGCAGTACTTC	CASSLAGTALYEQYF
TRBJ2-1	TRBV7-8	.	.	TGTGCCAGCAGCTTACCTTTCCCCCACAATGAGCAGTTCTTC	CASSLPFPHNEQFF
TRBJ2-5	TRBV6-5	.	.	TGTGCCAGCAGAGGACAGAAAGAGACCCAGTACTTC	CASRGQKETQYF
TRBJ1-1	TRBV4-2	.	.	TGTGCCAGCAGCCAAAGGGGCAGGGGTGTCCCTGAAGCTTTCTTT	CASSQRGRGVPEAFF
TRBJ2-1	TRBV7-2	.	TRBD2	TGTGCCAGCAGCTTAAAGGCGGGGGGGCCAAATGAGCAGTTCTTC	CASSLKAGGPNEQFF
TRBJ1-6	TRBV7-9	.	TRBD1	TGTGCCAGCAGCTCGGGACAGGGGGTTTCACCCCTCCACTTT	CASSSGQGVSPLHF
TRBJ2-2	TRBV12-5	.	.	TGTGCTAGTGCCTTCACCGGGGAGCTGTTTTTT	CASAFTGELFF
TRBJ1-1	TRBV28	.	TRBD1	TGTGCCAGCAAAACAGGGGGCAACGCTGAAGCTTTCTTT	CASKTGGNAEAFF
TRBJ2-1	TRBV12-5	.	TRBD2	TGTGCTAGTGGATCAGCGGGGGGGATAGATGAGCAGTTCTTC	CASGSAGGIDEQFF
TRBJ1-2	TRBV11-2	.	.	TGTGCCAGCAGCTTAGGGGTCCCCCCGGACATACACTATGGCTACACCTTC	CASSLGVPPDIHYGYTF
TRBJ1-4	TRBV28	.	.	TGTGCCACCCTTGGCAGTCTTAATGAAAAACTGTTTTTT	CATLGSLNEKLFF
TRBJ1-2	TRBV28	.	.	TGTGCCAGCAGTTTAAGTCGCCAAGGACGAGGCAGGGCACCCTATGGCTACACCTTC	CASSLSRQGRGRAPYGYTF
TRBJ2-1	TRBV2	.	TRBD1	TGTGCCAGCAGTGAAATAGGGGGCCCTTACAATGAGCAGTTCTTC	CASSEIGGPYNEQFF
TRBJ2-7	TRBV4-2	.	.	TGTGCCAGCAGCCGAACCATAGGGACATCTGGTTACGAGCAGTACTTC	CASSRTIGTSGYEQYF
TRBJ2-2	TRBV28	.	TRBD2	TGTGCCAGCAGTTCCAGGCTGGGACTAGCGTCCGGGGAGCTGTTTTTT	CASSSRLGLASGELFF
TRBJ2-3	TRBV5-5	.	TRBD2	TGTGCCAGCAGCTCGACTAGCGGGGGGCCTGATACGCAGTATTTT	CASSSTSGGPDTQYF
TRBJ2-1	TRBV5-6	few	.	TGTGCCAGCAGCTATACAGGGCGGAATGAGCAGTTCTTC	CASSYTGRNEQFF
TRBJ2-3	TRBV6-1	once	.	TGTGCCAGCAGTCCACAGGACGGGGATACGCAGTATTTT	CASSPQDGDTQYF
TRBJ2-5	TRBV6-6	.	TRBD1	TGTGCCAGCGGGGGACAGGAGCAAGAGACCCAGTACTTC	CASGGQEQETQYF
TRBJ2-3	TRBV30	once	.	TGTGCCTGGAGGCCACTCGGGAAGGGCGCGAGCACAGATACGCAGTATTTT	CAWRPLGKGASTDTQYF
TRBJ1-1	TRBV7-8	.	TRBD1	TGTGCCAGCAGCTTAGCGGCAGGGGGCTTCGCTGAAGCTTTCTTT	CASSLAAGGFAEAFF
TRBJ2-2	TRBV9	.	TRBD1	TGTGCCAGCAGCGCATTACAGGGGGCAGCGTACACCGGGGAGCTGTTTTTT	CASSALQGAAYTGELFF
TRBJ2-1	TRBV14	.	TRBD2	TGTGCCAGCAGCCCGGGACTAGCGGGAGTAAATGAGCAGTTCTTC	CASSPGLAGVNEQFF
TRBJ1-1	TRBV6-5	.	.	TGTGCCAGCAGTTCAATTATTGCTACGAACACTGAAGCTTTCTTT	CASSSIIATNTEAFF
TRBJ2-7	TRBV7-8	.	TRBD2	TGTGCCAGCAGTTTTATCGGGACTAGCGGTAACTACGAGCAGTACTTC	CASSFIGTSGNYEQYF
TRBJ2-1	TRBV7-2	.	TRBD2	TGTGCCAGCAGCTTAGAGGGCAACGGCGGGAGGGAGTTCTTC	CASSLEGNGGREFF
TRBJ2-1	TRBV7-2	.	TRBD2	TGTGCCAGCAGCTTAGGGGGCGGGGGGCTATACAATGAGCAGTTCTTC	CASSLGGGGLYNEQFF
TRBJ1-4	TRBV28	.	.	TGTGCCAGCAGTTTAGGGGAGGGGACGCAGGAAAAACTGTTTTTT	CASSLGEGTQEKLFF
TRBJ1-4	TRBV19	.	TRBD1	TGTGCCAGTAGTACGACAACAGGGGGCGAGATTGAAAAACTGTTTTTT	CASSTTTGGEIEKLFF
TRBJ1-2	TRBV27	.	.	TGTGCCAGCAGTGACCCCCGGGGAGGGGTTTATGGCTACACCTTC	CASSDPRGGVYGYTF
TRBJ1-5	TRBV21-1	.	.	TGTGCCAGCAGCAAAAAAAAACATAATCAGCCCCAGCATTTT	CASSKKKHNQPQHF
TRBJ2-1	TRBV9	.	.	TGTGCCAGCAGCGCTGGGGCCTATCGGGATGAGCAGTTCTTC	CASSAGAYRDEQFF
TRBJ1-2	TRBV19	.	TRBD1	TGTGCCAGTAGTACTCCACAGGGGAGTCACTATGGCTACACCTTC	CASSTPQGSHYGYTF
TRBJ2-2	TRBV19	.	.	TGTGCCAGTAGTTCGGAACGACACACGAACACCGGGGAGCTGTTTTTT	CASSSERHTNTGELFF
TRBJ2-5	TRBV5-6	once	.	TGTGCCAGCGGAACTACCCGGGACTCCCAAGAGACCCAGTACTTC	CASGTTRDSQETQYF
TRBJ1-2	TRBV30	.	TRBD1	TGTGCCTGGAGTGGGGGAATCAGGGGGCGGAACTATGGCTACACCTTC	CAWSGGIRGRNYGYTF
TRBJ2-7	TRBV27	few	TRBD2	TGTGCCAGCAGTCCCCAGCGGGATCCCTACGAGCAGTACTTC	CASSPQRDPYEQYF
TRBJ2-1	TRBV4-1	.	TRBD2	TGCGCCAGCAGCCAATTTTATTTAGCGGGTAGCTCCTACAATGAGCAGTTCTTC	CASSQFYLAGSSYNEQFF